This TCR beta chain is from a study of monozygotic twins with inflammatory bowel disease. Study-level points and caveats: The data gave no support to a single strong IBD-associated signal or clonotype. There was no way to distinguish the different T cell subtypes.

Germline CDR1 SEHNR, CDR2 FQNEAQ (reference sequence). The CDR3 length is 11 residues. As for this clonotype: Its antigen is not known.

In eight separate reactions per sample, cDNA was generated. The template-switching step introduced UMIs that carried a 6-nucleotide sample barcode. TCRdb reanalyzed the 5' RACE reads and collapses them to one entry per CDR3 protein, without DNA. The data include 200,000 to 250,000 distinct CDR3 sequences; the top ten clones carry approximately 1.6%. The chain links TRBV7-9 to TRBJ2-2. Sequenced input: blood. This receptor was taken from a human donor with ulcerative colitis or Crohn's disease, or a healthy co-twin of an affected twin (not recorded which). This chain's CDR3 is CASSLVGELFF.